Shown below are 28 T cell receptor beta chains from a single sample sequenced in a study of cytomegalovirus exposure and HLA in healthy donors. Only in-frame clones appear in the TCRdb table, and some are missing; sequencing was by immunoSEQ multiplex PCR. The repertoire consists of roughly 150,000 clones, with more than 85% occurring once and the leading ten covering about 0.64%. Material: PBMCs. Every receptor here comes from a man aged 18 to 30 in good health and CMV-seronegative.

V usage is TRBV10-2 and J usage is TRBJ2-5, with a tentative D call TRBD2 (6 bases). CDR1 is WSHSY, CDR2 SAAADI, per germline. Trimming left V 0 bases short and J 5 bases short, with 13 bases between. This CDR3 region has 15 residues. The chain's CDR3 is CASSESRGLVETQYF. The CDR3 DNA reads as TGCGCCAGCAGTGAGTCGCGGGGATTGGTGGAGACCCAGTACTTC.

This chain uses TRBV27 with TRBJ1-4, with D perhaps matching TRBD1 (6 bases). The V end lost 7 bases, the J end lost 6 bases, and 12 bases lay between the germline ends. The germline V gene has CDR1 MNHEY and CDR2 SMNVEV (reference sequence). This CDR3 comprises 13 residues. As DNA, the CDR3 is TGTGCCAGCAAGGGCAGGGGTGATGAAAAACTGTTTTTT. Its protein is CASKGRGDEKLFF.

J is TRBJ2-2 and V is TRBV9; the D is unclear. The CDR3 covers 13 residues. Trimming removed 0 bases from V and 7 bases from J, with 7 bases in between. The V gene's germline CDR1 is SGDLS and CDR2 YYNGEE. The CDR3 DNA sequence: TGTGCCAGCAGCGTAGATTTTAGCGGGGAGCTGTTTTTT. Residues: CASSVDFSGELFF.

The chain combines TRBV6-5 with TRBJ1-1, with a tentative D call TRBD1 (6 bases). The CDR3 contains 13 residues. Germline values: CDR1 MNHEY, CDR2 SVGAGI. The germline V and J ends were trimmed by 4 bases and 3 bases, with 9 bases remaining between them. Written as DNA, the CDR3 is TGTGCCAGCAGTTTCAGGGGTTACACTGAAGCTTTCTTT. Translation gives CASSFRGYTEAFF.

V and J are TRBV7-9 and TRBJ2-3; TRBD2 aligns across 11 bases. CDR1 and CDR2 (germline): SEHNR, FQNEAQ (reference sequence). With V trimmed by 3 bases and J by 6 bases, 8 bases remained unmatched. The CDR3 consists of 16 residues. The DNA for the CDR3 is TGTGCCAGCAGCTTGCGCCCTAGCGGGAGGTTTGATACGCAGTATTTT. This sequence encodes CASSLRPSGRFDTQYF.

The rearrangement links TRBV5-1 to TRBJ2-1; 13 positions match TRBD2. V shed 5 bases and J 10 bases; nucleotides not matched to a gene: 6. The germline V gene encodes CDR1 SGHRS and CDR2 YFSETQ. The CDR3 is made up of 14 amino acids. This chain's CDR3 is CASRAGTSGTEQFF. CDR3 coding DNA: TGCGCCAGCAGGGCCGGGACTAGCGGGACCGAGCAGTTCTTC.

V usage is TRBV6-1 and J usage is TRBJ1-5, with D uncertain. V lost 3 bases, J lost 1 base, and 10 bases lay in between. The CDR3 runs 15 residues. CDR1 is MNHNS and CDR2 is SASEGT in the germline V gene. CDR3 nucleotide sequence: TGTGCCAGCAGTGACAGGCCCATGAGCAATCAGCCCCAGCATTTT. It encodes CASSDRPMSNQPQHF.

The chain recombines TRBV5-1 with TRBJ1-4; 7 positions agree with TRBD1. After removal of 4 bases from V and 6 bases from J, the junction contained 12 bases not matched to a gene. Germline V gene lookup returns CDR1 SGHRS and CDR2 YFSETQ. CDR3 size: 16 residues. CDR3 sequence: CASSPTRQGWHEKLFF. The CDR3 nucleotides read TGCGCCAGCAGCCCTACCCGACAGGGATGGCATGAAAAACTGTTTTTT.

This clone was detected only once. The rearrangement links TRBV6-5 to TRBJ2-1, with D perhaps matching TRBD1 (5 bases). Germline loops: CDR1 MNHEY, CDR2 SVGAGI. The CDR3 runs to 15 residues. Deletions cut 4 bases from V and 0 bases from J, with 10 bases between. The CDR3 DNA reads as TGTGCCAGCAGTTCACACAGGAGCTCCTACAATGAGCAGTTCTTC. Its translation: CASSSHRSSYNEQFF.

The gene calls are TRBV30 and TRBJ2-2, with 10 bases matching TRBD1. The CDR3 covers 15 residues. Germline trimming cut 3 bases from V and 5 bases from J; bases unmatched to any gene: 6. Looked up from germline, CDR1 is GTSNPN and CDR2 is SVGIG (reference sequence). The CDR3 nucleotides read TGTGCCTGGAGAAGGACAGGGGGAGGGACCGGGGAGCTGTTTTTT. It codes for CAWRRTGGGTGELFF. Combining the CDR3 with reference TRBV30 and TRBJ2-2 gives the whole variable domain SQTIHQWPATLVQPVGSPLSLECTVEGTSNPNLYWYRQAAGRGLQLLFYSVGIGQISSEVPQNLSASRPQDRQFILSSKKLLLSDSGFYLCAWRRTGGGTGELFFGEGSRLTVL.

At least ten counts were recorded for this clone. The V and J genes are TRBV7-6 and TRBJ1-3; 7 bases align to TRBD1. The V gene end was trimmed by 5 bases and the J gene end by 2 bases; junction bases not matched to a gene: 9. Germline CDR1 and CDR2: SGHVS and FNYEAQ. The CDR3 totals 16 residues. The CDR3 DNA reads TGTGCCAGCAGCCTAAACCCGACAGGGACTGGAAACACCATATATTTT. It codes for CASSLNPTGTGNTIYF.

In its sample, this clone was seen once. V and J are TRBV29-1 and TRBJ2-1; 8 bases line up with TRBD2. The germline gives CDR1 SQVTM, CDR2 ANQGSEA. The V and J ends lost 4 bases and 3 bases, in that order; junction bases with no gene match: 11. CDR3 length: 16 amino acids. CDR3 sequence: CSVAGGPLGGYNEQFF. The CDR3 bases are TGCAGCGTTGCGGGAGGGCCCCTAGGAGGCTACAATGAGCAGTTCTTC.

The chain has TRBV19 and TRBJ2-3, with 7 bases lining up with TRBD1. Germline CDR1 LNHDA, CDR2 SQIVND (reference sequence). The junction had 10 bases not matched to a gene; V was cut back by 1 base and J by 6 bases. CDR3 length: 16 amino acids. The chain's CDR3 is CASSIVTTGKGDTQYF. The DNA for the CDR3 is TGTGCCAGTAGTATAGTAACGACAGGGAAAGGGGATACGCAGTATTTT.

V gene TRBV25-1 combines with J gene TRBJ2-1, with 9 bases aligning to TRBD2. Germline V gene lookup returns CDR1 MGHDK and CDR2 SYGVNS. There are 17 residues in the CDR3. The trim removed 3 bases at V and 6 bases at J, leaving 12 bases unmatched. CDR3: CASSDFESAGGSNEQFF. The CDR3, as DNA: TGTGCCAGCAGTGATTTCGAATCAGCGGGGGGCTCCAATGAGCAGTTCTTC.

The chain joins TRBV6-6 to TRBJ1-2; D possibly corresponds to TRBD1 (5 bases). Deletions cut 8 bases from V and 5 bases from J, with 12 bases between. Germline lookup yields CDR1 MNHNY and CDR2 SVGAGI (reference sequence). This CDR3 has 12 residues. Here the CDR3 DNA reads TGTGCCAGCTCGGGGGGGGGTTATGGCTACACCTTC. It translates to CASSGGGYGYTF.

This rearrangement joins TRBV6-6 to TRBJ2-3, with 9 bases matching TRBD2. V trimming: 2 bases; J trimming: 3 bases; junction bases outside the gene matches: 3. CDR1 and CDR2 from the germline V gene are MNHNY and SVGAGI (reference sequence). The CDR3 sequence is 15 residues long. CDR3 protein: CASSYSSGRTDTQYF. CDR3 nucleotides: TGTGCCAGCAGTTACAGTAGCGGGAGAACAGATACGCAGTATTTT.

The V call is TRBV7-7, the J call TRBJ2-1; the D gene is possibly TRBD1 (6 bases). Germline assignment: CDR1 SSHAT and CDR2 FNYEAQ (reference sequence). The CDR3 length is 13 residues. V was cut by 1 base and J by 9 bases, with 10 bases left in between. The CDR3: CASSLGAGAEQFF. In nucleotides, the CDR3 is TGTGCCAGCAGCTTAGGAGCAGGGGCTGAGCAGTTCTTC.

V usage is TRBV15 and J usage is TRBJ2-7; 10 bases align to TRBD1. Trimming at V came to 1 base and at J to 5 bases, leaving 5 bases not matched to a gene. Germline CDR1 is LNHNV and CDR2 is YYDKDF (reference sequence). The CDR3 sequence is 15 residues long. This chain's CDR3 is CATSRGDRGPHEQYV. CDR3 bases: TGTGCCACCAGCAGAGGGGACAGGGGCCCCCACGAGCAGTACGTC.

V gene TRBV10-3 combines with J gene TRBJ2-1; 9 bases map to TRBD2. Germline V gene sequence: CDR1 ENHRY, CDR2 SYGVKD. V shed 4 bases, J shed 7 bases, and the junction held 14 bases outside the gene matches. The CDR3 length is 17 residues. DNA for the CDR3: TGTGCCATCAGTGTAAGTAATAGCGGGAGAGGAGGGAATGAGCAGTTCTTC. Amino acids: CAISVSNSGRGGNEQFF.

The rearrangement joins TRBV9 to TRBJ2-7; 7 nucleotides agree with TRBD1. Trimming removed 3 bases from V and 2 bases from J; junction bases left unmatched: 5. This CDR3 has 14 amino acids. Germline assignment: CDR1 SGDLS and CDR2 YYNGEE. The CDR3 reads CASSASGTAYEQYF. CDR3 nucleotide sequence: TGTGCCAGCAGCGCTTCCGGGACAGCCTACGAGCAGTACTTC.

The CDR3 region is CAWSSQGHGYTF. In nucleotides, the CDR3 is TGTGCCTGGAGCTCTCAGGGGCATGGCTACACCTTC. The chain has TRBV30 and TRBJ1-2, with TRBD1 as a possible D gene (6 bases). V was clipped by 3 bases and J by 6 bases, with 11 bases between them. The CDR3 is made up of 12 amino acids. Germline CDR1 and CDR2: GTSNPN and SVGIG (reference sequence).

The chain joins TRBV9 to TRBJ2-1; TRBD2 matches 8 bases. Germline CDR1 and CDR2: SGDLS and YYNGEE. The CDR3 is 16 amino acids. J was trimmed by 5 bases and V by 2 bases; bases with no gene match: 9. The CDR3 region has the DNA TGTGCCAGCAGCGTCCGAGCGGGAGTATCCAACAATGAGCAGTTCTTC. It encodes CASSVRAGVSNNEQFF.

This chain connects TRBV7-2 to TRBJ2-5; possible D gene TRBD1, 6 bases. This CDR3 region has 14 residues. Trimming removed 1 base at V and 6 bases at J, with 12 bases between. CDR1 and CDR2 (germline): SGHTA, FQGNSA. CDR3 coding DNA: TGTGCCAGCAGCTTAGGGTCAGGGGCCCAGACCCAGTACTTC. It codes for CASSLGSGAQTQYF. Using reference TRBV7-2 and TRBJ2-5 for the parts outside the CDR3, the full variable domain is GAGVSQSPSNKVTEKGKDVELRCDPISGHTALYWYRQSLGQGLEFLIYFQGNSAPDKSGLPSDRFSAERTGGSVSTLTIQRTQQEDSAVYLCASSLGSGAQTQYFGPGTRLLVL.

V is TRBV5-5 and J is TRBJ1-4; D might be TRBD1 (6 bases). This CDR3 spans 17 amino acids. Germline V gene sequence: CDR1 SGHKS, CDR2 YYEKEE (reference sequence). Trimming removed 4 bases at V and 0 bases at J, with 16 bases between. Written as DNA, the CDR3 is TGTGCCAGCAGCCTCCTCGCGGGGGGCCCAACTAATGAAAAACTGTTTTTT. Translation: CASSLLAGGPTNEKLFF.

This chain uses TRBV5-1 with TRBJ2-7; 12 bases are shared with TRBD2. Trimming cost V 3 bases and J 2 bases; bases outside gene matches: 3. The CDR3 spans 15 residues. Looked up from germline, CDR1 is SGHRS and CDR2 is YFSETQ. This chain's CDR3 is CASSSWTSGTYEQYF. CDR3 DNA sequence: TGCGCCAGCAGCTCATGGACTAGCGGGACCTACGAGCAGTACTTC.

The chain is built from TRBV18 and TRBJ2-1; D is undetermined. Per the germline V gene, CDR1 is KGHSH and CDR2 is LQKENI. The ends were cut back, 4 bases at V and 0 bases at J, with 4 bases in the middle. This CDR3 contains 13 residues. The CDR3 sequence is CASSLSSYNEQFF. The CDR3 DNA follows: TGTGCCAGCTCACTGAGCTCCTACAATGAGCAGTTCTTC. The complete variable domain, with remaining parts taken from reference TRBV18 and TRBJ2-1, reads NAGVMQNPRHLVRRRGQEARLRCSPMKGHSHVYWYRQLPEEGLKFMVYLQKENIIDESGMPKERFSAEFPKEGPSILRIQQVVRGDSAAYFCASSLSSYNEQFFGPGTRLTVL.

The V call is TRBV7-6, the J call TRBJ2-1; 12 bases align to TRBD2. Germline values: CDR1 SGHVS, CDR2 FNYEAQ. The CDR3 contains 18 residues. V lost 1 base, J lost 9 bases, and 13 bases stayed unmatched. The CDR3 bases are TGTGCCAGCAGCTTAGTTCCGGGACTAGCGGGTCGGGCGGTTGAGCAGTTCTTC. Its protein product is CASSLVPGLAGRAVEQFF.

This clone came up many times. The chain combines TRBV29-1 with TRBJ1-5; 8 nucleotides line up with TRBD1. Losses at the gene ends were 4 bases for V and 7 bases for J; bases not matched to a gene: 3. The germline gives CDR1 SQVTM, CDR2 ANQGSEA. There are 12 residues in the CDR3. DNA of the CDR3: TGCAGCGTTGGGACAGGGAGGCAGCCCCAGCATTTT. Residues: CSVGTGRQPQHF.